Below, 27 T cell receptor beta chains from the same sample are listed, as sequenced in a study of blood T cell repertoires in COVID-19. Libraries were prepared by immunoSEQ multiplex PCR; TCRdb keeps only in-frame clonotypes and omits some of them. The data show about 280,000 clones, around 87% seen once. The sample consisted of PBMCs or T cells enriched from blood (not recorded which). The source of these receptors is a woman aged 18-29 years with acute COVID-19.

This chain uses TRBV19 with TRBJ2-4; 11 bases are a match to TRBD1. The V gene's germline CDR1 is LNHDA and CDR2 SQIVND (reference sequence). J was trimmed by 5 bases and V by 4 bases; bases with no gene match: 10. The CDR3 contains 17 residues. The CDR3 sequence is CASSTGQGARFENIQYF. The CDR3 DNA follows: TGTGCCAGTAGTACAGGACAGGGGGCGCGATTTGAAAACATTCAGTACTTC. Using reference TRBV19 and TRBJ2-4 for the parts outside the CDR3, the full variable domain is DGGITQSPKYLFRKEGQNVTLSCEQNLNHDAMYWYRQDPGQGLRLIYYSQIVNDFQKGDIAEGYSVSREKKESFPLTVTSAQKNPTAFYLCASSTGQGARFENIQYFGAGTRLSVL.

V is TRBV2 and J is TRBJ2-5, with D uncertain. This CDR3 is built from 14 residues. V dropped 5 bases and J dropped 2 bases, with 12 bases sitting between them. Germline V gives CDR1 SNHLY, CDR2 FYNNEI. This CDR3 is CASSLESTQETQYF. The CDR3 coding sequence is TGTGCCAGCAGTTTAGAGAGTACTCAAGAGACCCAGTACTTC.

The V call is TRBV6-5, the J call TRBJ2-7; D remains ambiguous. CDR1 MNHEY and CDR2 SVGAGI come from the germline V gene. There are 15 residues in the CDR3. The V and J ends lost 6 bases and 3 bases respectively, with 18 bases between them. The CDR3 loop reads CASRFNDILIYEQYF. CDR3 nucleotide sequence: TGTGCCAGCAGATTTAACGACATCCTAATCTACGAGCAGTACTTC.

This clone was counted once. The V gene is TRBV19, the J gene TRBJ2-2, with 7 nucleotides matching TRBD2. From germline, CDR1 is LNHDA and CDR2 SQIVND (reference sequence). With V trimmed by 5 bases and J by 7 bases, 10 bases remained unmatched. The CDR3 length is 15 residues. This chain's CDR3 is CASSSGRALDGELFF. As DNA, the CDR3 is TGTGCCAGTAGTTCGGGGAGGGCCCTCGACGGGGAGCTGTTTTTT.

The table lists this clone with a few counts. The V call is TRBV14, the J call TRBJ2-2; no definite D call. The CDR3 runs 12 residues. V gave up 5 bases and J gave up 8 bases, with 9 bases separating them. Germline CDR1 reads SGHDN; CDR2 reads FVKESK. The CDR3 loop is CASSSQNGELFF. CDR3 nucleotides: TGTGCCAGCAGCTCGCAGAATGGGGAGCTGTTTTTT.

The genes are TRBV11-2 and TRBJ1-2; 7 nucleotides align to TRBD1. V trimming: 5 bases; J trimming: 1 base; junction bases outside the gene matches: 13. Germline loops: CDR1 SGHAT, CDR2 FQNNGV. CDR3 length: 17 amino acids. The CDR3 reads CASSGLVRGVLNYGYTF. CDR3 nucleotide sequence: TGTGCCAGCAGCGGTCTCGTCAGGGGGGTTCTTAACTATGGCTACACCTTC.

The chain couples TRBV18 to TRBJ1-1; D is unresolved. V dropped 3 bases and J dropped 1 base, with 12 bases sitting between them. The CDR3 sequence is 15 residues long. The germline V gene encodes CDR1 KGHSH and CDR2 LQKENI. CDR3 nucleotide sequence: TGTGCCAGCTCACCCTTAGATGCGGAGAACACTGAAGCTTTCTTT. This translates into CASSPLDAENTEAFF.

This chain connects TRBV4-1 to TRBJ2-7; 7 bases line up with TRBD1. After removal of 1 base from V and 0 bases from J, the junction contained 9 bases not matched to a gene. This CDR3 has 17 residues. The germline CDR1 and CDR2 sequences are MGHRA and YSYEKL. The CDR3 loop is CASSQGRGTDSSYEQYF. CDR3 bases: TGCGCCAGCAGCCAAGGCCGAGGGACAGACAGCTCCTACGAGCAGTACTTC.

This chain uses TRBV15 with TRBJ2-7; 10 bases are shared with TRBD2. Germline V lookup: CDR1 LNHNV, CDR2 YYDKDF (reference sequence). The CDR3 is made up of 16 amino acids. The ends lost 2 bases at V and 4 bases at J; junction bases unmatched: 8. The CDR3 loop is CATSRTILAGVYEQYF. The CDR3 region has the DNA TGTGCCACCAGCAGAACCATTCTAGCGGGAGTTTACGAGCAGTACTTC.

This clone came up once. The CDR3 is CASSYGGQVAFHTGELFF. The DNA of the CDR3 is TGTGCCAGCAGTTACGGCGGACAGGTCGCCTTCCACACCGGGGAGCTGTTTTTT. J is TRBJ2-2 and V is TRBV6-2 or TRBV6-3; 7 bases are a match to TRBD1. The V segment lost 2 bases and the J segment 3 bases; nucleotides outside the gene matches: 12. The CDR3 has 18 residues. Per the germline V gene, CDR1 is MNHEY and CDR2 is SVGEGT.

This clone was seen only once. The chain has TRBV5-6 and TRBJ2-1; unclear D gene. Trimming pared 4 bases from V and 5 bases from J, leaving 10 bases between. The CDR3 loop spans 13 amino acids. Germline loops: CDR1 SGHDT, CDR2 YYEEEE. The CDR3 DNA reads as TGTGCCAGCAGCACCAGACTTAACAATGAGCAGTTCTTC. This encodes CASSTRLNNEQFF.

The chain combines TRBV6-2 or TRBV6-3 with TRBJ2-5, with TRBD2 identical over 12 bases. The CDR3 extends over 19 amino acids. The junction had 15 bases not matched to a gene; V was cut back by 5 bases and J by 2 bases. Per the germline V gene, CDR1 is MNHEY and CDR2 is SVGEGT. The CDR3 region is CASSPLAGGKRANQETQYF. CDR3 nucleotide sequence: TGTGCCAGCAGTCCACTAGCGGGGGGTAAAAGGGCCAATCAAGAGACCCAGTACTTC.

The chain combines TRBV9 with TRBJ2-3; D might be TRBD1 (7 bases). The ends were cut back, 3 bases at V and 0 bases at J, with 14 bases in the middle. This CDR3 comprises 16 residues. Germline CDR1 and CDR2: SGDLS and YYNGEE. The CDR3 DNA follows: TGTGCCAGCAGCGCCCAGGGGGGACTTAGCACAGATACGCAGTATTTT. This translates into CASSAQGGLSTDTQYF.

This clone has just a few counts. This rearrangement joins TRBV2 to TRBJ2-7; D is perhaps TRBD1 (6 bases). This CDR3 contains 12 residues. The ends were cut back, 7 bases at V and 2 bases at J, with 9 bases in the middle. Germline V lookup: CDR1 SNHLY, CDR2 FYNNEI. The DNA of the CDR3 is TGTGCCAGCACCCGGGACACCTACGAGCAGTACTTC. This codes for CASTRDTYEQYF. The full variable domain, rest sourced from reference TRBV2 and TRBJ2-7, is EPEVTQTPSHQVTQMGQEVILRCVPISNHLYFYWYRQILGQKVEFLVSFYNNEISEKSEIFDDQFSVERPDGSNFTLKIRSTKLEDSAMYFCASTRDTYEQYFGPGTRLTVT.

This clone was seen more than once but under ten times. V gene TRBV18 combines with J gene TRBJ1-5; TRBD1 matches 9 bases. After removal of 10 bases from V and 2 bases from J, the junction contained 15 bases not matched to a gene. This CDR3 has 17 residues. Per germline, CDR1 KGHSH and CDR2 LQKENI. The CDR3 loop reads CANVLHPQGAGNQPQHF. The CDR3 nucleotides read TGTGCCAACGTACTCCATCCACAGGGGGCCGGCAATCAGCCCCAGCATTTT.

The rearrangement joins TRBV7-6 to TRBJ1-1; D not certain. Germline V gives CDR1 SGHVS, CDR2 FNYEAQ. V was clipped by 4 bases and J by 1 base, with 16 bases between them. CDR3 length equals 16 residues. This CDR3 reads CASSSLAHSPNTEAFF. The CDR3 DNA reads TGTGCCAGCAGCTCCCTGGCCCACAGTCCGAACACTGAAGCTTTCTTT.

The genes are TRBV6-2 or TRBV6-3 and TRBJ2-7, with D possibly being TRBD1 (5 bases). The CDR3 totals 13 residues. Trimming shortened V by 5 bases and J by 5 bases, and 13 bases separated the two germline ends. In germline, CDR1 is MNHEY, CDR2 SVGEGT. The CDR3 sequence: CASSPSDSHEQYF. As DNA, the CDR3 is TGTGCCAGCAGTCCCTCCGACAGTCACGAGCAGTACTTC.

As concerns this clone: One end of the junction is discordant with germline, which a read error may explain. This chain uses TRBV20-1 with TRBJ1-1, with a tentative D call TRBD1 (5 bases). Per the germline V gene, CDR1 is DFQATT and CDR2 is SNEGSKA (reference sequence). CDR3 size: 11 residues. CDR3 DNA sequence: TGTTCCCTTAGGGGGAACACTGAAGCTTTCTTT. Translating it yields CSLRGNTEAFF.

This rearrangement joins TRBV18 to TRBJ2-1, with D tentatively TRBD2 (5 bases). The V and J ends lost 3 bases and 4 bases respectively, with 16 bases between them. CDR1 is KGHSH and CDR2 is LQKENI in the germline V gene. The CDR3 is 16 residues long. The DNA of the CDR3 is TGTGCCAGCTCACCCGTGGGTGAGGGAAGATACAATGAGCAGTTCTTC. This codes for CASSPVGEGRYNEQFF.

This clone was observed once. This chain joins TRBV4-2 and TRBJ2-1; weak D call: TRBD2 (6 bases). Trimming cost V 0 bases and J 4 bases, with 13 bases left between them. The germline V gene has CDR1 LGHNA and CDR2 YNFKEQ. The CDR3 is made up of 16 amino acids. The CDR3 protein is CASSQDRLADYNEQFF. Written as DNA, the CDR3 is TGTGCCAGCAGCCAAGATAGGTTAGCGGATTACAATGAGCAGTTCTTC.

V is TRBV7-9 and J is TRBJ2-2; tentatively, D is TRBD2 (5 bases). The CDR3 sequence is 11 residues long. Germline V lookup: CDR1 SEHNR, CDR2 FQNEAQ (reference sequence). V lost 8 bases, J lost 6 bases, and 7 bases lay in between. CDR3 bases: TGTGCCAGCCCGCGGGCCGGGGAGCTGTTTTTT. Its translation: CASPRAGELFF.

The J gene is TRBJ1-2, the V gene TRBV5-8; weak D call: TRBD1 (5 bases). Between the trimmed V and J ends, which lost 0 bases and 4 bases, there was a span of 13 bases. CDR3 length: 15 amino acids. CDR1 SGHTS and CDR2 YDEGEE come from the germline V gene. The CDR3 coding sequence is TGTGCCAGCAGCTTGGTTTCCGGGGGAACCTATGGCTACACCTTC. Its protein is CASSLVSGGTYGYTF.

The CDR3 protein is CASSGTGRETQYF. Here the CDR3 DNA reads TGTGCCAGTAGCGGGACAGGGAGGGAGACCCAGTACTTC. The V call is TRBV19, the J call TRBJ2-5; TRBD1 matches 9 bases. The ends lost 6 bases at V and 5 bases at J; junction bases unmatched: 4. CDR3 size: 13 residues. CDR1 and CDR2 (germline): LNHDA, SQIVND (reference sequence).

The chain joins TRBV7-9 to TRBJ2-1; no firm D call. This CDR3 region has 13 residues. Germline CDR1 and CDR2: SEHNR and FQNEAQ (reference sequence). Trimming left V 1 base short and J 5 bases short, with 6 bases between. DNA for the CDR3: TGTGCCAGCAGCTTAGACGCGAACAATGAGCAGTTCTTC. Protein product: CASSLDANNEQFF.

This clone was observed a handful of times. The genes are TRBV19 and TRBJ2-1; D unresolved. V was cut by 3 bases and J by 5 bases, with 8 bases left in between. The CDR3 sequence is 13 residues long. Germline CDR1 reads LNHDA; CDR2 reads SQIVND (reference sequence). The chain's CDR3 is CASSIDPNNEQFF. The CDR3 DNA reads as TGTGCCAGTAGTATCGATCCTAACAATGAGCAGTTCTTC.

The chain couples TRBV28 to TRBJ1-2; tentatively, D is TRBD1 (5 bases). From germline, CDR1 is MDHEN and CDR2 SYDVKM. Trimming removed 3 bases from V and 4 bases from J, with 12 bases in between. The CDR3 totals 14 residues. For the CDR3, the DNA is TGTGCCAGCAGTTTTGGCAGGGTGGTCTATGGCTACACCTTC. This translates into CASSFGRVVYGYTF.

The chain has TRBV5-1 and TRBJ2-7, with a weak D call TRBD1 (5 bases). This CDR3 is 13 amino acids long. V lost 4 bases and J lost 3, with 11 bases in between. From germline, CDR1 is SGHRS and CDR2 YFSETQ. CDR3 in amino acids: CASSAPDSYEQYF. CDR3 DNA sequence: TGCGCCAGCAGCGCCCCCGACAGCTACGAGCAGTACTTC.